This T cell receptor beta chain was retrieved from a study of metastatic and nonmetastatic thyroid tumors (dated by TCRdb to 2018 to 2021). Broadly, across the study: For patients with malignant and with benign thyroid disease, the researchers compared repertoires between peripheral blood samples and tumor or nodule tissue samples.

No patient had received any treatment before thyroid surgery. Using T-cell receptor beta sequencing, the researchers looked back retrospectively at clinical samples from patients, gathered between about 2012 and 2019. This clone is categorized as medium-sized (0.01 to 0.1%). No antigen is known for it. Within one base of it there is no much larger clone, and no base qualities were kept. Beyond this particular receptor, the publication reports: In both blood and tumor samples, malignant tumors were reported to have significantly higher TCR beta diversity than benign nodules.

The CDR3 sequence holds 14 residues, the cysteine and phenylalanine included. Only the CDR3 portion is preserved as DNA: 42 bases, with reading frame beginning at the first base. Looking up the germline V gene (reference sequence) yields CDR1 MNHEY and CDR2 SMNVEV. From V the trimming removes 6 bases and from J it removes 3 bases, while the gene matches leave 7 bases of the junction unaccounted for. The library was built by means of PCR. TCRdb names Illumina HiSeq 4000 as the instrument used. High-throughput sequencing was used to profile the TCR beta-chain CDR3 region of every patient. The paper's data handling went like this. The researchers built a classifier to tell apart papillary thyroid cancer patients with distant metastasis, based on CDR3 differences among clinicopathological groups. The Shannon index was used to measure repertoire diversity, and the Morisita-Horn index was used to measure how similar tumor and blood repertoires were. TCRdb reworked the public reads: Q25 trimming with fastp, MiXCR clone assembly, productive beta chains retained. The authors' filters were not applied to this entry. For this sample the table gives approximately 60,000 clones, of which less than 30% were detected only once. The ten top clones hold about 16% of the sample.

The sample was blood. This sequence uses TRBV27 and TRBJ1-2, with 7 bases aligning to TRBD1. This receptor was obtained from a female donor with papillary thyroid cancer or a benign thyroid nodule (not recorded which). Some clones in this sample may be carry-over from other donors' samples. The nucleotide sequence reads TGTGCCAGCAGCAAAAGGACAGGAGACTATGGCTACACCTTC. This sequence encodes CASSKRTGDYGYTF.